This T cell receptor (beta chain) was captured in a study of OX40 agonist ivuxolimab in advanced cancers. With V trimmed by 4 bases and J by 2 bases, 3 bases remained unmatched. The CDR3 spans 14 residues. Germline V CDR1 and CDR2: SGHNT, YYREEE (reference sequence). Using immunoSEQ multiplex PCR, the repertoire was profiled, and TCRdb retains in-frame clones only, with some absent. Of approximately 76,000 clones listed, about 94% are singletons. This TCR came from an adult with an advanced solid tumor such as melanoma, head and neck, liver or kidney cancer. This chain uses TRBV5-4 with TRBJ2-7; TRBD1 agrees at 10 bases. This material consisted of CD4+ or CD8+ T cells sorted from blood, taken in a trial of the OX40 agonist ivuxolimab. The CDR3 loop is CASSAGTGAYEQYF. CDR3 DNA sequence: TGTGCCAGCAGCGCAGGGACAGGGGCCTACGAGCAGTACTTC.